A single count supports the clone carrying this T cell receptor (beta chain). These data belong to a study of OX40 agonist ivuxolimab in advanced cancers. The protocol was immunoSEQ multiplex PCR, while the TCRdb copy is restricted to in-frame clones and leaves out a portion. The repertoire holds approximately 80,000 clones, approximately 94% seen once, with about 10% in the top ten. This CDR3 is built from 13 residues. V was trimmed by 6 bases and J by 3 bases, leaving 12 bases between them. The germline CDR1 and CDR2 sequences are MNHEY and SMNVEV (reference sequence). The V call is TRBV27, the J call TRBJ2-7; TRBD2 might be the D (5 bases). The sample in question was CD4+ or CD8+ T cells sorted from blood, obtained in a trial of the OX40 agonist ivuxolimab. The sequence was obtained from an adult with an advanced solid tumor such as melanoma, head and neck, liver or kidney cancer. The CDR3 here is CASSGVGSYEQYF. CDR3 coding DNA: TGTGCCAGCAGCGGGGTGGGGAGCTACGAGCAGTACTTC.